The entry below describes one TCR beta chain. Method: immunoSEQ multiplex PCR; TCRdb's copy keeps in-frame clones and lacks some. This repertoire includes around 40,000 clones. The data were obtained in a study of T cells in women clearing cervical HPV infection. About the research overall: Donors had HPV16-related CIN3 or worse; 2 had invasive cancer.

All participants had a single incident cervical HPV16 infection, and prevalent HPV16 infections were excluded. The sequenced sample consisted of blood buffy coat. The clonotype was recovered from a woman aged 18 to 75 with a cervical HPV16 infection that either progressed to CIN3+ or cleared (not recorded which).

The DNA read from the CDR3 is TGTGCCAGCACGCCTGGGGGCAGCTCCTACGAC. Amino acid sequence: CASTPGGSSYD. The whole CDR3 protein is CASTPGGSSYDYTF. The rearrangement links TRBV19 to TRBJ1-2; TRBD1 might be the D (6 bases). Read coverage stops 3 residues before the CDR3 terminus; the germline J gene supplies the remainder. Germline values: CDR1 LNHDA, CDR2 SQIVND (reference sequence). The CDR3 loop spans 14 amino acids. Complete variable domain (other parts from reference TRBV19 and TRBJ1-2): DGGITQSPKYLFRKEGQNVTLSCEQNLNHDAMYWYRQDPGQGLRLIYYSQIVNDFQKGDIAEGYSVSREKKESFPLTVTSAQKNPTAFYLCASTPGGSSYDYTFGSGTRLTVV.